The entry below describes one T cell receptor beta chain. Its antigen is not known. The study assayed roughly 91,000 TCR templates per sample. Profiled with immunoSEQ multiplex PCR; TCRdb holds only in-frame clones, not every one. The sample consists of some 110,000 clones, 93% of them appearing once. Per the germline V gene, CDR1 is LGHNT and CDR2 is FRNRAP. Trimming removed 5 bases from V and 9 bases from J, with 8 bases in between. CDR3 size: 12 residues. This sample was taken from a study of siplizumab effects on memory and regulatory T cells. Overall study findings and caveats: There were only a minor fraction of alloreactive clones that mapped to unstimulated subsets. Both greater diversity than memory cells and a major contribution to the alloresponse seemed to characterize naive T cells. A significant reduction in alloreactive sequences traceable to unstimulated CD4+ memory cells was produced by siplizumab.

The sequence derives from a human donor in good health. Sequencing was carried out using CD4+ T cells sorted from blood. The chain combines TRBV12-5 with TRBJ1-6; no reliable D call. CDR3 protein: CASGPLASPLHF. CDR3 DNA sequence: TGTGCTAGTGGTCCATTGGCTTCACCCCTCCACTTT.